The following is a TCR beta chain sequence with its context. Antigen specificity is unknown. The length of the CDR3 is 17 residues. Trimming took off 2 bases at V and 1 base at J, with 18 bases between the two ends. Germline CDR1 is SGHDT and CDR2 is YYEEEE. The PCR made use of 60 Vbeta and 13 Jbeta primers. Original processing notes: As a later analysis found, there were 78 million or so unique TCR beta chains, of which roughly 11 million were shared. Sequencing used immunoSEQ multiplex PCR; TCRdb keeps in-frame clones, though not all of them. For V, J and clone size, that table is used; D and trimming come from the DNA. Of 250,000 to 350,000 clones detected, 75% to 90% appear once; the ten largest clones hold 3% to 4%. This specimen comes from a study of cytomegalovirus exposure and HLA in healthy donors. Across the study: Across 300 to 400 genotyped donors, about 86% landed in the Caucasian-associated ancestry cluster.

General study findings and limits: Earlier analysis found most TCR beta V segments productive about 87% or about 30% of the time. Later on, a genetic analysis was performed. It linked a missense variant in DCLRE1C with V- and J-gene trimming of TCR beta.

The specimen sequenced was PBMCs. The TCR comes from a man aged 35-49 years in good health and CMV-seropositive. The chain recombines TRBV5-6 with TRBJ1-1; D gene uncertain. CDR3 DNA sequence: TGTGCCAGCAGCTTCGTCGGCAGGCGAGGGAGGAACACTGAAGCTTTCTTT. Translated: CASSFVGRRGRNTEAFF.